This entry features one TCR beta chain sequence. What it binds is not known. TCRdb keeps only in-frame clones here, not all; method: immunoSEQ multiplex PCR. There are 640,000 or so clones in the sample; roughly 70% occur only once, and around 2% lies in the top ten. This sample is part of a study of shared clonotypes between healthy human individuals. Study findings and constraints: Several donors had about 5% of their naive CD4 clonotypes in common.

This CDR3 region has 16 residues. Germline CDR1 is SGHTS and CDR2 is YDEGEE. Trimming left V 0 bases short and J 2 bases short, with 15 bases between. The sequencing input was memory CD4+ T cells sorted from blood. Subset denoted: CD45RA-negative fraction. This receptor was taken from a woman younger than 45 in good health. The chain couples TRBV5-8 to TRBJ2-7; D call uncertain. CDR3 bases: TGTGCCAGCAGCTTGGTGTTGGAACCTCACCCCTACGAGCAGTACTTC. Translated: CASSLVLEPHPYEQYF.